What follows are 12 T cell receptor beta chains derived from one specimen sequenced in a study of blood T cell repertoires in COVID-19. Sequencing used immunoSEQ multiplex PCR; TCRdb keeps in-frame clones, though not all of them. The table shows 100,000 to 150,000 clones, with almost 70% occurring only once. The specimen was peripheral blood. These receptors were obtained from a woman in her sixties or seventies with acute or convalescent COVID-19.

The chain links TRBV11-2 to TRBJ1-5; TRBD1 agrees at 10 bases. V gave up 5 bases and J gave up 16 bases; unmatched junction bases: 8. This CDR3 has 12 residues. Germline V gene data show CDR1 as SGHAT and CDR2 as FQNNGV. CDR3 sequence (DNA): TGTGCCAGCAGCGTCGGGACAGGGGAGTTTCATTTT. Translation: CASSVGTGEFHF.

The J gene is TRBJ1-1, the V gene TRBV4-1, with unresolved D. The CDR3 is 16 amino acids. The germline V and J ends were trimmed by 2 bases and 4 bases, with 17 bases remaining between them. Germline assignment: CDR1 MGHRA and CDR2 YSYEKL. CDR3 amino acids: CASSQTMTPTGTEAFF. CDR3 bases: TGCGCCAGCAGCCAAACGATGACGCCAACGGGCACTGAAGCTTTCTTT.

This chain joins TRBV7-2 and TRBJ1-4; 7 bases agree with TRBD1. Looked up from germline, CDR1 is SGHTA and CDR2 is FQGNSA. V was clipped by 5 bases and J by 4 bases; unmatched bases: 7. This CDR3 comprises 15 residues. The DNA of the CDR3 is TGTGCCAGCAGCCCCCAGGGGGGCCATAATGAAAAACTGTTTTTT. Its protein is CASSPQGGHNEKLFF.

V is TRBV10-3 and J is TRBJ2-7, with no clear D. The V end was cut by 0 bases, the J end by 6 bases, with 18 bases between. This CDR3 is built from 16 residues. Germline lookup yields CDR1 ENHRY and CDR2 SYGVKD. In DNA form, the CDR3 reads TGTGCCATCAGTGAGTCTTTCTTTCCCGGCGGTGGCGAGCAGTACTTC. Amino acids: CAISESFFPGGGEQYF.

The genes are TRBV4-1 and TRBJ1-3, with no clear D. V was trimmed by 1 base and J by 0 bases, leaving 13 bases between them. The CDR3 runs to 17 residues. CDR1 and CDR2 (germline): MGHRA, YSYEKL. CDR3 in amino acids: CASSQGRGFGSGNTIYF. For the CDR3, the DNA is TGCGCCAGCAGCCAAGGAAGAGGTTTTGGCTCTGGAAACACCATATATTTT.

The CDR3: CASVLYRASTDTQYF. The CDR3 region has the DNA TGTGCCAGCGTCCTTTACAGGGCTAGCACAGATACGCAGTATTTT. The V gene is TRBV5-4, the J gene TRBJ2-3, with D possibly matching TRBD1 (6 bases). CDR1 is SGHNT and CDR2 is YYREEE in the germline V gene (reference sequence). V dropped 7 bases and J dropped 0 bases, with 15 bases sitting between them. The CDR3 extends over 15 amino acids.

CDR3 bases: TGTGCCAGCAGTTACGACAGGGGGGATTCGAGGGCGGACACTGAAGCTTTCTTT. This sequence encodes CASSYDRGDSRADTEAFF. This chain uses TRBV6-2 or TRBV6-3 with TRBJ1-1; 9 bases map to TRBD1. The germline gives CDR1 MNHEY, CDR2 SVGEGT. V dropped 2 bases and J dropped 3; count of bases not matched to a gene: 13. The CDR3 spans 18 residues.

This clone has only a few counts. The rearrangement uses TRBV7-6 and TRBJ1-4; 9 positions match TRBD1. CDR1 is SGHVS, CDR2 FNYEAQ, per germline. CDR3 length equals 17 residues. V shed 1 base and J 3 bases; nucleotides not matched to a gene: 6. The CDR3 DNA is TGTGCCAGCAGCTTAGAACCACAGGGGGCGTCTAATGAAAAACTGTTTTTT. Amino acids: CASSLEPQGASNEKLFF. The complete variable domain, with remaining parts taken from reference TRBV7-6 and TRBJ1-4, reads GAGVSQSPRYKVTKRGQDVALRCDPISGHVSLYWYRQALGQGPEFLTYFNYEAQQDKSGLPNDRFSAERPEGSISTLTIQRTEQRDSAMYRCASSLEPQGASNEKLFFGSGTQLSVL.

This sequence joins TRBV25-1 and TRBJ1-1, with D unclear. In germline, CDR1 is MGHDK, CDR2 SYGVNS. The CDR3 covers 14 residues. V lost 3 bases, J lost 4 bases, and 12 bases lay in between. CDR3 nucleotides: TGTGCCAGCAGTGATCGCTATTCGGGCACTGAAGCTTTCTTT. Protein sequence: CASSDRYSGTEAFF. The entire variable domain, with the rest obtained from reference TRBV25-1 and TRBJ1-1, is as follows: EADIYQTPRYLVIGTGKKITLECSQTMGHDKMYWYQQDPGMELHLIHYSYGVNSTEKGDLSSESTVSRIRTEHFPLTLESARPSHTSQYLCASSDRYSGTEAFFGQGTRLTVV.

The chain is built from TRBV9 and TRBJ2-5; possibly TRBD2 for D (6 bases). Per germline, CDR1 SGDLS and CDR2 YYNGEE. This CDR3 region has 14 residues. V was trimmed by 3 bases and J by 3 bases, leaving 12 bases between them. CDR3 DNA sequence: TGTGCCAGCAGCGGGGGACTCTCCGAAGAGACCCAGTACTTC. This translates into CASSGGLSEETQYF.

The gene calls are TRBV4-1 and TRBJ2-1; 9 bases match TRBD2. Germline V gene sequence: CDR1 MGHRA, CDR2 YSYEKL. The CDR3 consists of 16 residues. The ends lost 4 bases at V and 7 bases at J; junction bases unmatched: 11. The CDR3 nucleotides read TGCGCCAGCAGCCCGAGCGGCGGGAGGGCCTTTAATGAGCAGTTCTTC. Its protein product is CASSPSGGRAFNEQFF.

This clone has a handful of counts. The chain is built from TRBV19 and TRBJ1-5; 7 bases agree with TRBD1. This CDR3 has 18 residues. Germline CDR1 reads LNHDA; CDR2 reads SQIVND (reference sequence). J lost 2 bases, V lost 6 bases, and 16 bases had no gene match. The CDR3 bases are TGTGCCAGTAGGGCCCCGGGACAGCCTGGGTATGGCAATCAGCCCCAGCATTTT. Translation: CASRAPGQPGYGNQPQHF.